A single sample is the source of the 26 T cell receptor beta chains below, sequenced in a study of T cell responses to AZD1222 COVID-19 vaccine. Data came from immunoSEQ multiplex PCR; TCRdb stores just in-frame clones and leaves some out. The data contain some 73,000 clones, about 88% of them seen just once; the ten biggest clones take up about 9.6%. This specimen consisted of peripheral blood, obtained 28 days after the second AZD1222 dose. The origin of the receptors is an adult who received the AZD1222 COVID-19 vaccine.

V is TRBV9 and J is TRBJ1-3, with a possible D match to TRBD1 (5 bases). V lost 3 bases, J lost 4 bases, and 17 bases lay in between. Per the germline V gene, CDR1 is SGDLS and CDR2 is YYNGEE. The CDR3 loop spans 16 amino acids. Written as DNA, the CDR3 is TGTGCCAGCAGCGCCAACACAGGAAACTCGGGAAACACCATATATTTT. This codes for CASSANTGNSGNTIYF.

The CDR3 loop reads CASSQSEPTGFNEKLFF. The CDR3 DNA reads as TGCGCCAGCAGTCAATCGGAACCGACAGGGTTTAATGAAAAACTGTTTTTT. The chain recombines TRBV23-1 with TRBJ1-4; TRBD1 matches at 7 bases. TRBV23-1 qualifies as an ORF whose function is uncertain. Trimming took 0 bases from V and 4 from J; bases not matched to a gene: 8. CDR3 length equals 17 residues.

The chain joins TRBV15 to TRBJ2-4, with D hard to call. V was pared by 0 bases and J by 0 bases, with 6 bases between. The CDR3 runs to 15 residues. CDR1 and CDR2 (germline): LNHNV, YYDKDF (reference sequence). CDR3 nucleotide sequence: TGTGCCACCAGCAGAGATCGTTCAGCCAAAAACATTCAGTACTTC. Its translation: CATSRDRSAKNIQYF. Based on the CDR3 plus reference TRBV15 and TRBJ2-4, the full variable domain is DAMVIQNPRYQVTQFGKPVTLSCSQTLNHNVMYWYQQKSSQAPKLLFHYYDKDFNNEADTPDNFQSRRPNTSFCFLDIRSPGLGDTAMYLCATSRDRSAKNIQYFGAGTRLSVL.

The V call is TRBV27, the J call TRBJ1-4, with unresolved D. The ends were cut back, 3 bases at V and 0 bases at J, with 8 bases in the middle. Germline V lookup: CDR1 MNHEY, CDR2 SMNVEV (reference sequence). The CDR3 extends over 15 amino acids. CDR3 in amino acids: CASSFIYATNEKLFF. CDR3 DNA sequence: TGTGCCAGCAGTTTTATCTATGCAACTAATGAAAAACTGTTTTTT.

The chain carries TRBV5-8 and TRBJ2-5; D unclear. In germline, CDR1 is SGHTS, CDR2 YDEGEE. This CDR3 has 14 residues. Deletions cut 2 bases from V and 0 bases from J, with 8 bases between. For the CDR3, the DNA is TGTGCCAGCAGCTTAACCGGGTACCAAGAGACCCAGTACTTC. As protein: CASSLTGYQETQYF.

The rearrangement links TRBV5-1 to TRBJ1-4; unclear D gene. The ends were cut back, 4 bases at V and 0 bases at J, with 10 bases in the middle. The CDR3 loop spans 15 amino acids. Germline V lookup: CDR1 SGHRS, CDR2 YFSETQ. The CDR3 sequence is CASSRTGATNEKLFF. CDR3 sequence (DNA): TGCGCCAGCAGCAGGACCGGAGCAACTAATGAAAAACTGTTTTTT.

The chain combines TRBV4-1 with TRBJ1-5, with a possible D match to TRBD1 (6 bases). This CDR3 spans 16 amino acids. Trimming removed 0 bases at V and 2 bases at J, with 11 bases between. Germline loops: CDR1 MGHRA, CDR2 YSYEKL. The CDR3 coding sequence is TGCGCCAGCAGCCAAGATGGTGCAGGGGGCAATCAGCCCCAGCATTTT. Protein product: CASSQDGAGGNQPQHF.

This clone was seen once. V gene TRBV7-3 combines with J gene TRBJ1-1; maybe TRBD1 (5 bases). V was cut by 6 bases and J by 6 bases, with 17 bases left in between. The CDR3 length is 14 residues. Germline V gives CDR1 SGHTA, CDR2 FQGTGA. The DNA of the CDR3 is TGTGCCAGCAGACCGGTCGGGGGGTCGCCTGAAGCTTTCTTT. Protein product: CASRPVGGSPEAFF.

A few counts support this clone. This CDR3 reads CASTSGTVQGNEQFF. The CDR3 DNA reads TGTGCCAGCACATCCGGGACAGTACAGGGCAATGAGCAGTTCTTC. The rearrangement uses TRBV28 and TRBJ2-1, with 7 positions matching TRBD1. V shed 7 bases and J 6 bases; nucleotides not matched to a gene: 12. In germline, CDR1 is MDHEN, CDR2 SYDVKM. CDR3 length: 15 amino acids.

J is TRBJ1-1 and V is TRBV19, with D possibly being TRBD1 (5 bases). Trimming shortened V by 6 bases and J by 4 bases, and 15 bases separated the two germline ends. Germline CDR1 reads LNHDA; CDR2 reads SQIVND (reference sequence). This CDR3 has 14 amino acids. The CDR3 DNA sequence: TGTGCCAGTAGCCCCCGGACATTCAGCACTGAAGCTTTCTTT. Translated, it gives CASSPRTFSTEAFF.

This sequence joins TRBV9 and TRBJ2-2; TRBD1 matches at 9 bases. Germline CDR1 reads SGDLS; CDR2 reads YYNGEE. The CDR3 runs to 16 residues. V shed 6 bases, J shed 4 bases, and the junction held 10 bases outside the gene matches. This CDR3 reads CASTLRGDRVTGELFF. The CDR3 coding sequence is TGTGCCAGCACCCTTCGGGGGGACAGGGTCACCGGGGAGCTGTTTTTT.

The gene calls are TRBV5-6 and TRBJ2-3; 8 bases align to TRBD2. The V gene end was trimmed by 5 bases and the J gene end by 0 bases; junction bases not matched to a gene: 5. The germline V gene encodes CDR1 SGHDT and CDR2 YYEEEE. CDR3 length equals 15 residues. CDR3 residues: CASREAGVSTDTQYF. In nucleotides, the CDR3 is TGTGCCAGCAGGGAAGCGGGGGTGAGCACAGATACGCAGTATTTT.

V gene TRBV15 combines with J gene TRBJ2-5, with D possibly TRBD2 on 7 matching bases. The V gene lost 0 bases and the J gene lost 9 bases, with 11 bases spanning the gap. CDR1 and CDR2 from the germline V gene are LNHNV and YYDKDF (reference sequence). The CDR3 sequence is 13 residues long. CDR3 in DNA: TGTGCCACCAGCAGAGATGCGGGGGCGGCCCAGTACTTC. Its translation is CATSRDAGAAQYF.

V usage is TRBV6-5 and J usage is TRBJ1-2; no definite D call. The V gene's germline CDR1 is MNHEY and CDR2 SVGAGI. This CDR3 spans 13 amino acids. Trimming removed 6 bases at V and 2 bases at J, with 10 bases between. The CDR3 protein is CASSRKPNYGYTF. The DNA for the CDR3 is TGTGCCAGCAGCAGAAAGCCCAACTATGGCTACACCTTC.

This chain connects TRBV10-3 to TRBJ2-1; 11 nucleotides agree with TRBD2. Unmatched junction bases numbered 10, after V lost 7 bases and J lost 2 bases. The CDR3 has 17 amino acids. CDR1 and CDR2 (germline): ENHRY, SYGVKD. Written as DNA, the CDR3 is TGTGCCATCACTCGGACTAGCGGGCCCTTAACCTACAATGAGCAGTTCTTC. This codes for CAITRTSGPLTYNEQFF.

The chain combines TRBV14 with TRBJ1-2, with a weak D call TRBD1 (5 bases). From germline, CDR1 is SGHDN and CDR2 FVKESK. The CDR3 is 16 residues long. Trimming removed 4 bases from V and 7 bases from J, with 22 bases in between. The CDR3 bases are TGTGCCAGCAGCCTCCCAGTGAGCAGGGAGGTCGCTGGCTACACCTTC. As protein: CASSLPVSREVAGYTF.

The chain employs TRBV5-5 and TRBJ2-7; D might be TRBD2 (5 bases). This CDR3 is 14 amino acids long. V was shortened by 4 bases and J by 6 bases, with 17 bases between the two germline ends. Germline V gives CDR1 SGHKS, CDR2 YYEKEE (reference sequence). This CDR3 reads CASSLAVGRAEQYV. For the CDR3, the DNA is TGTGCCAGCAGCCTAGCCGTAGGTAGGGCCGAGCAGTACGTC.

The chain employs TRBV19 and TRBJ2-7; D not resolved. The V end was cut by 3 bases, the J end by 3 bases, with 12 bases between. Germline V gene lookup returns CDR1 LNHDA and CDR2 SQIVND (reference sequence). The CDR3 spans 14 residues. As DNA, the CDR3 is TGTGCCAGTAGTATGGGCCCACGGGTCTACGAGCAGTACTTC. Amino acid sequence: CASSMGPRVYEQYF.

As regards this clone: Other DNA sequences in the same sample also yield this CDR3. V usage is TRBV19 and J usage is TRBJ1-1, with 7 bases that match TRBD1. With 1 base clipped from V and 0 bases from J, the junction kept 2 bases outside the gene matches. The CDR3 is made up of 15 amino acids. Per the germline V gene, CDR1 is LNHDA and CDR2 is SQIVND (reference sequence). CDR3 amino acids: CASSIGGTVNTEAFF. CDR3 nucleotide sequence: TGTGCCAGTAGTATAGGAGGGACAGTGAACACTGAAGCTTTCTTT.

The chain couples TRBV6-5 to TRBJ1-4, with D unresolved. Trimming pared 4 bases from V and 8 bases from J, leaving 17 bases between. The CDR3 totals 15 residues. Looked up from germline, CDR1 is MNHEY and CDR2 is SVGAGI. CDR3 protein: CASSFRTPAGEKLFF. The DNA of the CDR3 is TGTGCCAGCAGTTTTCGGACGCCCGCCGGGGAAAAACTGTTTTTT.

Only one count was recorded for this clone. CDR3: CASSTYRGAYNEQFF. The CDR3 region has the DNA TGTGCCAGTAGTACATACAGGGGTGCTTACAATGAGCAGTTCTTC. This sequence joins TRBV19 and TRBJ2-1; 7 nucleotides align to TRBD1. Trimming took 4 bases from V and 4 from J; bases not matched to a gene: 7. Looked up from germline, CDR1 is LNHDA and CDR2 is SQIVND (reference sequence). CDR3 size: 15 residues.

The rearrangement joins TRBV19 to TRBJ2-3; TRBD2 agrees at 10 bases. Germline lookup yields CDR1 LNHDA and CDR2 SQIVND (reference sequence). Unmatched junction bases numbered 13, after V lost 6 bases and J lost 4 bases. The CDR3 runs to 17 residues. The CDR3 loop reads CASRPQLAGRRPDTQYF. The CDR3 DNA follows: TGTGCCAGTAGGCCCCAACTAGCGGGGAGGCGCCCAGATACGCAGTATTTT.

This clone has more than one count but fewer than ten. CDR3 DNA sequence: TGTGCCAGCAGCCGGGGACAGATGCCAAACTATGGCTACACCTTC. Translating it yields CASSRGQMPNYGYTF. V gene TRBV5-4 combines with J gene TRBJ1-2; TRBD1 aligns across 7 bases. This CDR3 spans 15 amino acids. Germline CDR1 SGHNT, CDR2 YYREEE (reference sequence). V was clipped by 4 bases and J by 2 bases; unmatched bases: 8.

The V gene is TRBV11-3, the J gene TRBJ2-3; the D call may be TRBD1 or TRBD2 (6 bases each). Between the trimmed V and J ends, which lost 6 bases and 6 bases, there was a span of 19 bases. Germline-derived CDR1 and CDR2 are SGHNT and YENEEA. This CDR3 is 15 amino acids long. The CDR3 loop reads CASSGDGGPADTQYF. The CDR3 nucleotides are TGTGCCAGCAGTGGGGACGGGGGCCCCGCGGATACGCAGTATTTT.

This chain connects TRBV28 to TRBJ1-2; perhaps TRBD1 as D (5 bases). Germline lookup yields CDR1 MDHEN and CDR2 SYDVKM. V lost 5 bases and J lost 0, with 10 bases in between. The CDR3 is 14 residues long. The CDR3 DNA sequence: TGTGCCAGCAGTCCCCCGACAGCTAACTATGGCTACACCTTC. Its translation is CASSPPTANYGYTF.

This chain uses TRBV5-1 with TRBJ2-3, with TRBD2 matching 10 bases. The CDR3 extends over 15 amino acids. Trimming at V came to 4 bases and at J to 9 bases, leaving 11 bases not matched to a gene. Germline CDR1 reads SGHRS; CDR2 reads YFSETQ. CDR3 DNA sequence: TGCGCCAGCAGCCCGGAAGTAGCGGGGGGCACCACGCAGTATTTT. Translated, it gives CASSPEVAGGTTQYF.